The rows below give T cell receptor beta chains drawn from one sample of a study of T-cell reconstitution after alpha-beta-depleted transplantation in children. TCRdb reprocessed the PCR reads via MiXCR and lists one record per CDR3 protein. The sample includes roughly 350,000 distinct CDR3 sequences, roughly 16% of them seen just once. The material sequenced was PBMCs, mostly from graft donor cells, taken 360 days after TCRalphabeta/CD19-depleted stem cell transplant. All receptors derive from a male patient aged 2 to 10 who had a stem cell transplant for acute lymphoblastic leukemia, so the T cells may come from the graft donor. The CDR3 runs from the conserved cysteine through the conserved F or W. The D gene is left open where the match is weak. Not all rows give a size; the values are once, few, many and, for expanded clones, a class.

v_gene: TRBV4-3; j_gene: TRBJ2-1; abundance: few; d_gene: NA; CDR3aa: CASSHKPSDEQFF; CDR3nt: TGCGCCAGCAGCCATAAACCGTCGGATGAGCAGTTCTTC
v_gene: TRBV12-3/TRBV12-4; j_gene: TRBJ1-5; abundance: NA; d_gene: NA; CDR3aa: CASSPREGNQPQHF; CDR3nt: TGTGCCAGCAGTCCCAGGGAGGGCAATCAGCCCCAGCATTTT
v_gene: TRBV9; j_gene: TRBJ2-7; abundance: NA; d_gene: NA; CDR3aa: CASSVGEHYEQYF; CDR3nt: TGTGCCAGCAGCGTTGGCGAACACTACGAGCAGTACTTC
v_gene: TRBV28; j_gene: TRBJ1-2; abundance: NA; d_gene: NA; CDR3aa: CASSTVGDYGYTF; CDR3nt: TGTGCCAGCAGTACGGTGGGGGATTATGGCTACACCTTC
v_gene: TRBV5-8; j_gene: TRBJ2-7; abundance: few; d_gene: NA; CDR3aa: CASSFIASYEQYF; CDR3nt: TGTGCCAGCAGCTTTATCGCGAGCTACGAGCAGTACTTC
v_gene: TRBV28; j_gene: TRBJ2-6; abundance: few; d_gene: NA; CDR3aa: CASSLRTLGANVLTF; CDR3nt: TGTGCCAGCAGTTTAAGGACCCTCGGGGCCAACGTCCTGACTTTC
v_gene: TRBV7-2; j_gene: TRBJ2-5; abundance: NA; d_gene: NA; CDR3aa: CASSHDYPQETQYF; CDR3nt: TGTGCCAGCAGCCACGACTATCCCCAAGAGACCCAGTACTTC
v_gene: TRBV5-1; j_gene: TRBJ2-5; abundance: NA; d_gene: NA; CDR3aa: CASSSLVPLQETQYF; CDR3nt: TGCGCCAGCAGCTCCCTCGTGCCGTTACAAGAGACCCAGTACTTC
v_gene: TRBV5-1; j_gene: TRBJ2-7; abundance: many; d_gene: NA; CDR3aa: CASSLVLGRGDEQYF; CDR3nt: TGCGCCAGCAGCTTGGTGCTGGGGAGAGGGGACGAGCAGTACTTC
v_gene: TRBV20-1; j_gene: TRBJ1-2; abundance: few; d_gene: NA; CDR3aa: CSAKDFSYGYTF; CDR3nt: TGCAGTGCTAAGGACTTTTCCTATGGCTACACCTTC
v_gene: TRBV4-3; j_gene: TRBJ2-7; abundance: few; d_gene: TRBD2; CDR3aa: CASSQARTGTSGYEQYF; CDR3nt: TGCGCCAGCAGCCAAGCGCGCACCGGGACTAGCGGGTACGAGCAGTACTTC
v_gene: TRBV5-1; j_gene: TRBJ2-3; abundance: NA; d_gene: NA; CDR3aa: CASSPGLARESYTQYF; CDR3nt: TGCGCCAGCAGCCCGGGACTCGCACGTGAATCATATACGCAGTATTTT
v_gene: TRBV20-1; j_gene: TRBJ2-1; abundance: many; d_gene: TRBD2; CDR3aa: CSARPLPGLARNEQFF; CDR3nt: TGCAGTGCTAGACCTTTACCGGGACTAGCGAGAAATGAGCAGTTCTTC
v_gene: TRBV29-1; j_gene: TRBJ1-2; abundance: NA; d_gene: TRBD1; CDR3aa: CSVEDYSDREGYGYTF; CDR3nt: TGCAGCGTTGAAGATTATTCCGACAGGGAGGGCTATGGCTACACCTTC
v_gene: TRBV28; j_gene: TRBJ1-1; abundance: NA; d_gene: NA; CDR3aa: CASSLRGAPAFF; CDR3nt: TGTGCCAGCAGTTTAAGAGGTGCGCCCGCTTTCTTT
v_gene: TRBV2; j_gene: TRBJ2-4; abundance: NA; d_gene: TRBD2; CDR3aa: CASSERLAKNIQYF; CDR3nt: TGTGCCAGCAGTGAAAGACTAGCGAAAAACATTCAGTACTTC
v_gene: TRBV11-2; j_gene: TRBJ2-2; abundance: NA; d_gene: TRBD2; CDR3aa: CASSLVLAGGPGTGELFF; CDR3nt: TGTGCCAGCAGCTTAGTCCTAGCGGGAGGGCCGGGCACCGGGGAGCTGTTTTTT
v_gene: TRBV10-3; j_gene: TRBJ2-1; abundance: NA; d_gene: NA; CDR3aa: CAISEKGIGSFF; CDR3nt: TGTGCCATCAGTGAGAAAGGTATTGGTAGTTTCTTC
v_gene: TRBV12-3/TRBV12-4; j_gene: TRBJ2-3; abundance: few; d_gene: TRBD2; CDR3aa: CASSLGGGSDTQYF; CDR3nt: TGTGCCAGCAGTTTAGGGGGAGGGTCAGATACGCAGTATTTT
v_gene: TRBV12-3/TRBV12-4; j_gene: TRBJ2-7; abundance: NA; d_gene: TRBD2; CDR3aa: CASSLAGWEGSYEQYF; CDR3nt: TGTGCCAGCAGTTTAGCGGGGTGGGAGGGTTCCTACGAGCAGTACTTC
v_gene: TRBV20-1; j_gene: TRBJ1-6; abundance: NA; d_gene: NA; CDR3aa: CSARGAQYNSPLHF; CDR3nt: TGCAGTGCTAGAGGCGCACAGTATAATTCACCCCTCCACTTT
v_gene: TRBV30; j_gene: TRBJ2-5; abundance: NA; d_gene: NA; CDR3aa: CAWRKSRRSQETQYF; CDR3nt: TGTGCCTGGAGGAAAAGTAGGAGATCACAAGAGACCCAGTACTTC
v_gene: TRBV7-2; j_gene: TRBJ1-1; abundance: few; d_gene: NA; CDR3aa: CASSWTTGTEAFF; CDR3nt: TGTGCCAGCAGCTGGACCACAGGGACTGAAGCTTTCTTT
v_gene: TRBV6-5; j_gene: TRBJ2-1; abundance: few; d_gene: TRBD2; CDR3aa: CASSYTSGLGLADEQFF; CDR3nt: TGTGCCAGCAGTTATACTAGCGGGCTGGGCTTGGCGGATGAGCAGTTCTTC
v_gene: TRBV3-1; j_gene: TRBJ2-2; abundance: few; d_gene: TRBD1; CDR3aa: CASSPLPLTGRTGELFF; CDR3nt: TGTGCCAGCAGCCCCCTTCCTCTGACAGGGCGCACCGGGGAGCTGTTTTTT
v_gene: TRBV10-3; j_gene: TRBJ2-5; abundance: NA; d_gene: NA; CDR3aa: CAFTGTREETQYF; CDR3nt: TGTGCCTTTACCGGGACCCGCGAAGAGACCCAGTACTTC
v_gene: TRBV7-9; j_gene: TRBJ1-4; abundance: NA; d_gene: NA; CDR3aa: CASSRPRQATNEKLFF; CDR3nt: TGTGCCAGCAGCCGGCCCCGACAGGCAACTAATGAAAAACTGTTTTTT
v_gene: TRBV6-2/TRBV6-3; j_gene: TRBJ2-1; abundance: NA; d_gene: TRBD2; CDR3aa: CASRLPGGNEQFF; CDR3nt: TGTGCCAGCAGGCTACCGGGGGGGAATGAGCAGTTCTTC
v_gene: TRBV7-2; j_gene: TRBJ2-2; abundance: NA; d_gene: NA; CDR3aa: CASSLVGRFIGELFF; CDR3nt: TGTGCCAGCAGCTTAGTTGGAAGGTTTATCGGGGAGCTGTTTTTT
v_gene: TRBV12-3/TRBV12-4; j_gene: TRBJ1-2; abundance: NA; d_gene: NA; CDR3aa: CASSFKARRFYGYTF; CDR3nt: TGTGCCAGCAGTTTTAAAGCCAGAAGATTCTATGGCTACACCTTC
v_gene: TRBV24-1; j_gene: TRBJ2-2; abundance: few; d_gene: NA; CDR3aa: CATSDLPGRRGTGELFF; CDR3nt: TGTGCCACCAGTGATTTGCCAGGGAGAAGGGGCACCGGGGAGCTGTTTTTT